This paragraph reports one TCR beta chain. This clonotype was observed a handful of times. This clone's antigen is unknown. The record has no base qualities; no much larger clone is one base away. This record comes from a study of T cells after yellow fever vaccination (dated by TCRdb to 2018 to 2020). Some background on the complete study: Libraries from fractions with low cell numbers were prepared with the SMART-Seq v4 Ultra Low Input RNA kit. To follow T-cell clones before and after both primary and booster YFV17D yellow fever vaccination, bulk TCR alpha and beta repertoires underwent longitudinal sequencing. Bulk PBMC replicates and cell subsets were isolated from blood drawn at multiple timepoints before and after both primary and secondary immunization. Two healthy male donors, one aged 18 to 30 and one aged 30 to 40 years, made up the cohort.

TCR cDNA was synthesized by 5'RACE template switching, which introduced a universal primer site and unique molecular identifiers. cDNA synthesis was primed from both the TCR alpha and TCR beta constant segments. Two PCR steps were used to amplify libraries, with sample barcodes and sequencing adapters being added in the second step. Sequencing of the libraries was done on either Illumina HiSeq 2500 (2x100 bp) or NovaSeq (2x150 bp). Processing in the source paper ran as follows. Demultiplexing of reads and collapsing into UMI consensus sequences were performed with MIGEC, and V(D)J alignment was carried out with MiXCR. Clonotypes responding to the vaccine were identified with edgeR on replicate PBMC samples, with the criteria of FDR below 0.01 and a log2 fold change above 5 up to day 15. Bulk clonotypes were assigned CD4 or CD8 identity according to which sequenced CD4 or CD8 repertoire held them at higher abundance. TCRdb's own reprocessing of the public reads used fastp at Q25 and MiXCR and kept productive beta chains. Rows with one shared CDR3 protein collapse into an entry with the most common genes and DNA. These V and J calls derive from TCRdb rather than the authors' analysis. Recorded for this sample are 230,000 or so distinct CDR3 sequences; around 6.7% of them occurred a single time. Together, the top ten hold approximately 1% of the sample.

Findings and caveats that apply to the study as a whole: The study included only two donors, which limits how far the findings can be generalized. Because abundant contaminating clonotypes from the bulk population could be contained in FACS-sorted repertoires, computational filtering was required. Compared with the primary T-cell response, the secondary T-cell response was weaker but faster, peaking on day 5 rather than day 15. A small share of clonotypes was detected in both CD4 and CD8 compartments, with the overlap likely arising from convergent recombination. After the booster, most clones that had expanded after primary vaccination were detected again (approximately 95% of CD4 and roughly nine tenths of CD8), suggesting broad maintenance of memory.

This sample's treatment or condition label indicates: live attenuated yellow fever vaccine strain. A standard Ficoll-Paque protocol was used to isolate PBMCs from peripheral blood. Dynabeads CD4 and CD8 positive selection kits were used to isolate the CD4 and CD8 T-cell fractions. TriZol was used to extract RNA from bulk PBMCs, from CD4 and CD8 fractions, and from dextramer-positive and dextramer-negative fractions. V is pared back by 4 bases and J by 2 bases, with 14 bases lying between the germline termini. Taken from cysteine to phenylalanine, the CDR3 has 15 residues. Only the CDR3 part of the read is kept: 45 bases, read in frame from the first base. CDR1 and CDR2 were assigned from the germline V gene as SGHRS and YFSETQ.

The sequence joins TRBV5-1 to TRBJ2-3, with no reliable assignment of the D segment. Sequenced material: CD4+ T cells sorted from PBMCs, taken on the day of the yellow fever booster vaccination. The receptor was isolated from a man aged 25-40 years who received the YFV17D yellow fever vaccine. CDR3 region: CASSQQNGVTDTQYF. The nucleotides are TGCGCCAGCAGCCAGCAAAACGGTGTCACAGATACGCAGTATTTT.